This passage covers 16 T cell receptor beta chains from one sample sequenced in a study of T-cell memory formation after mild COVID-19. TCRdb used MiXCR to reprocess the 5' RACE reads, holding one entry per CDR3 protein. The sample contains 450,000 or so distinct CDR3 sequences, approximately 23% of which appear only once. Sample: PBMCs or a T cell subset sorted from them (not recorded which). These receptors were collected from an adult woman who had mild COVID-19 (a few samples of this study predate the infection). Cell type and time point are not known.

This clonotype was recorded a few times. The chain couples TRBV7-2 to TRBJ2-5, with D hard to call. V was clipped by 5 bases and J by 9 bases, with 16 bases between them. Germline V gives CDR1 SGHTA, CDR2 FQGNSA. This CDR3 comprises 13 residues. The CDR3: CASSPPVGSAQYF. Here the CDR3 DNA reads TGTGCCAGCAGCCCCCCGGTGGGGTCGGCCCAGTACTTC.

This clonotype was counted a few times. The CDR3 bases are TGTGCCAGCAGTGCTTCTCTTCAGGGGCTCACTGAAGCTTTCTTT. Translated: CASSASLQGLTEAFF. The chain carries TRBV25-1 and TRBJ1-1, with D maybe TRBD1 (6 bases). Germline lookup yields CDR1 MGHDK and CDR2 SYGVNS. Trimming pared 4 bases from V and 4 bases from J, leaving 16 bases between. CDR3 length equals 15 residues. The variable domain in full, completed from reference TRBV25-1 and TRBJ1-1, reads EADIYQTPRYLVIGTGKKITLECSQTMGHDKMYWYQQDPGMELHLIHYSYGVNSTEKGDLSSESTVSRIRTEHFPLTLESARPSHTSQYLCASSASLQGLTEAFFGQGTRLTVV.

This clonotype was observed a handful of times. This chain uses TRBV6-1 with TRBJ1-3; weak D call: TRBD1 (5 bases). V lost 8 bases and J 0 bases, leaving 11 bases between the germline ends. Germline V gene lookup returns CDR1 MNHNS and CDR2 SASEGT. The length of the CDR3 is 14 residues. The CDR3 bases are TGTGCCAGCGGGGCAGGTTACTCTGGAAACACCATATATTTT. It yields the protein CASGAGYSGNTIYF.

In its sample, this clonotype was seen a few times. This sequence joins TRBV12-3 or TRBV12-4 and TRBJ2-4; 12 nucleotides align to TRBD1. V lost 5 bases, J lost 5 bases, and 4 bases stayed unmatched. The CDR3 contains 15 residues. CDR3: CASSPRDRGQNIQYF. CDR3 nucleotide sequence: TGTGCCAGCAGTCCCCGGGACAGGGGGCAAAACATTCAGTACTTC.

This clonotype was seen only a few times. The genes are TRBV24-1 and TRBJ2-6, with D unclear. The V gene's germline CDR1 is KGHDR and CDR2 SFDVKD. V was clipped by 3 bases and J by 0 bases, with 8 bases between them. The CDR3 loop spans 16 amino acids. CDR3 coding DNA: TGTGCCACCAGTGATACGCGGACCTCTGGGGCCAACGTCCTGACTTTC. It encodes CATSDTRTSGANVLTF.

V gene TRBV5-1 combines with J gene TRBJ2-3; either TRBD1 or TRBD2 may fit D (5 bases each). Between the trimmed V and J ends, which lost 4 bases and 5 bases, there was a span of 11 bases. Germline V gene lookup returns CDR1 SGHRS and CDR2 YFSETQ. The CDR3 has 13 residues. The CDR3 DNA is TGCGCCAGCAGCCTCCGGGACGGAGATACGCAGTATTTT. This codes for CASSLRDGDTQYF.

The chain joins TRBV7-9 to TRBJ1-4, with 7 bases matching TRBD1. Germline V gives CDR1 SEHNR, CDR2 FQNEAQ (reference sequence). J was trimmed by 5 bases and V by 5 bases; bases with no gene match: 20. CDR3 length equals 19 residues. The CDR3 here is CASSATFSLRKGQNEKLFF. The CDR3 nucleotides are TGTGCCAGCAGCGCTACGTTTTCCCTTAGAAAGGGACAGAATGAAAAACTGTTTTTT.

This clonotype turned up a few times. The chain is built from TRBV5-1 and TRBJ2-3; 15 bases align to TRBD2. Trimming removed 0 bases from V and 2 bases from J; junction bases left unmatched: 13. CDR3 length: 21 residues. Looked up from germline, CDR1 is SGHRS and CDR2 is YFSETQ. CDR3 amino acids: CASSLVRTSGGAAPLTDTQYF. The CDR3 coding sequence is TGCGCCAGCAGCTTGGTCAGGACTAGCGGGGGGGCCGCCCCCCTCACAGATACGCAGTATTTT.

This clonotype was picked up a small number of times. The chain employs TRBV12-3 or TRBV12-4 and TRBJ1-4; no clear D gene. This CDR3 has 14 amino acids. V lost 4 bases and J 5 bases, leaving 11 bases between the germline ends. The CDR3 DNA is TGTGCCAGCAGTTCCGGGATTCTAAATGAAAAACTGTTTTTT. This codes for CASSSGILNEKLFF.

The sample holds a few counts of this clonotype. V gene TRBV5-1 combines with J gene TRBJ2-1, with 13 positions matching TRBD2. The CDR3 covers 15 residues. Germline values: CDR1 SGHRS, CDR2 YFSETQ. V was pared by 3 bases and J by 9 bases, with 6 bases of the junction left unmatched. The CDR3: CASSWTSGRMGEQFF. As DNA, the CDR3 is TGCGCCAGCAGCTGGACTAGCGGGAGAATGGGTGAGCAGTTCTTC.

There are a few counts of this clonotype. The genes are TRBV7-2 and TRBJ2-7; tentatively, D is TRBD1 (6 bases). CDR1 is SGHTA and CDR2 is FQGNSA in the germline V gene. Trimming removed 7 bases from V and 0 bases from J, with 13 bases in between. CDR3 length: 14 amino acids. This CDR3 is CASTRDRSSYEQYF. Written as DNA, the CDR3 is TGTGCCAGCACCCGCGACAGGAGCTCCTACGAGCAGTACTTC.

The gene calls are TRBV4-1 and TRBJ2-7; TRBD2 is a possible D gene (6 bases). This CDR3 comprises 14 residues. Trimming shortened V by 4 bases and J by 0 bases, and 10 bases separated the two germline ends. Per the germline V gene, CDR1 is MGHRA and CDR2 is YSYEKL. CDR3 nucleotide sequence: TGCGCCAGCAGCCCGGGGGTAGCCTCCTACGAGCAGTACTTC. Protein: CASSPGVASYEQYF.

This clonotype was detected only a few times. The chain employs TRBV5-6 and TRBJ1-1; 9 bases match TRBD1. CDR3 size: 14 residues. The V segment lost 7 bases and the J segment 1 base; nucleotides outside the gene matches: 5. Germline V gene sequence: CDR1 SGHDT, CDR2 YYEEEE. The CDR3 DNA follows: TGTGCCAGCCGGGACAGGGCCCGGAACACTGAAGCTTTCTTT. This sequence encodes CASRDRARNTEAFF.

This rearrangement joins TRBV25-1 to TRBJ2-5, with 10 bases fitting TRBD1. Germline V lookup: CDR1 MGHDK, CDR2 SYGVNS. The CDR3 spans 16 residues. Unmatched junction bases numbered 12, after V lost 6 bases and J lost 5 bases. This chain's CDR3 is CASRSLLGQGRETQYF. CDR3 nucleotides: TGTGCCAGCAGATCCCTTCTGGGACAGGGGAGGGAGACCCAGTACTTC.

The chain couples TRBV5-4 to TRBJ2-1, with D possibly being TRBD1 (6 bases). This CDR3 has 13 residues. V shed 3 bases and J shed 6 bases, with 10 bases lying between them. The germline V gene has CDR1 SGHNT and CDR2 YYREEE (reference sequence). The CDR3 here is CASSSRTVNEQFF. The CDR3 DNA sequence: TGTGCCAGCAGCTCACGGACAGTCAATGAGCAGTTCTTC.

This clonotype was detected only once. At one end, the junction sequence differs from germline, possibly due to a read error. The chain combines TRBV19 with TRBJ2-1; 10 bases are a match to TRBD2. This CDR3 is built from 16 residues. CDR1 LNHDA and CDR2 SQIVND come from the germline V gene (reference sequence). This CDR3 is CASSILSGRAGDEQFF. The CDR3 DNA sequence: TGTGCAAGTAGTATCTTAAGCGGGAGGGCCGGGGATGAGCAGTTCTTC.